Below are 21 T cell receptor beta chains sequenced from a single sample in a study of shared clonotypes between healthy human individuals. Assay: immunoSEQ multiplex PCR; the TCRdb copy retains only in-frame clones and omits some. The sample shows 1,400,000 or so clones, approximately 98.5% of them seen only once. Input material: naive CD4+ T cells sorted from blood. Subset defined: CD45RA+ positively selected. The receptor source for this set is a man aged 25-45 years in good health.

This clone was recorded once. The chain uses TRBV18 and TRBJ2-2; TRBD2 might be the D (7 bases). This CDR3 region has 16 residues. Germline V gene data show CDR1 as KGHSH and CDR2 as LQKENI. Trimming removed 1 base from V and 4 bases from J, with 13 bases in between. The CDR3 loop reads CASSPRAGASTGELFF. CDR3 in DNA: TGTGCCAGCTCACCACGCGCGGGGGCAAGCACCGGGGAGCTGTTTTTT.

V gene TRBV28 combines with J gene TRBJ2-7; D is undetermined. Germline CDR1 reads MDHEN; CDR2 reads SYDVKM. The V and J ends lost 7 bases and 6 bases respectively, with 10 bases between them. This CDR3 has 11 residues. CDR3 sequence: CASIFHGEQYF. The CDR3 region has the DNA TGTGCCAGCATCTTCCACGGCGAGCAGTACTTC.

CDR3 loop: CASSLPDSYEQYF. Written as DNA, the CDR3 is TGTGCCAGCAGCCTGCCAGATTCTTACGAGCAGTACTTC. The V gene is TRBV7-9, the J gene TRBJ2-7; D gene ambiguous. Trimming removed 5 bases at V and 4 bases at J, with 12 bases between. Germline V gives CDR1 SEHNR, CDR2 FQNEAQ (reference sequence). The CDR3 spans 13 residues.

The chain is built from TRBV6-5 and TRBJ2-1; the match to TRBD2 covers 9 bases. Germline CDR1 reads MNHEY; CDR2 reads SVGAGI. The J segment lost 6 bases and the V segment lost 6 bases, leaving 9 bases of the junction unmatched. This CDR3 is built from 15 residues. The CDR3 DNA reads TGTGCCAGCAGAATAGCGGGAGTGAGGCCCAATGAGCAGTTCTTC. Translating it yields CASRIAGVRPNEQFF.

The genes are TRBV5-1 and TRBJ2-2; 9 nucleotides align to TRBD2. V was clipped by 0 bases and J by 3 bases; unmatched bases: 3. Germline CDR1 reads SGHRS; CDR2 reads YFSETQ. The CDR3 is made up of 16 amino acids. CDR3 DNA: TGCGCCAGCAGCTTGGGACTAGCGGACTACACCGGGGAGCTGTTTTTT. Translated, it gives CASSLGLADYTGELFF.

The gene calls are TRBV7-9 and TRBJ2-5, with 7 bases identical to TRBD1. This CDR3 region has 14 residues. CDR1 and CDR2 from the germline V gene are SEHNR and FQNEAQ (reference sequence). V lost 7 bases, J lost 1 base, and 6 bases stayed unmatched. The CDR3 loop reads CASKRQGGQETQYF. The CDR3 DNA is TGTGCCAGCAAACGACAGGGTGGCCAAGAGACCCAGTACTTC.

J is TRBJ2-1 and V is TRBV6-6; 13 nucleotides align to TRBD2. Germline CDR1 and CDR2: MNHNY and SVGAGI (reference sequence). The CDR3 has 14 amino acids. With 8 bases clipped from V and 8 bases from J, the junction kept 6 bases outside the gene matches. The CDR3 spells CASERTSGSYEQFF. CDR3 in DNA: TGTGCCAGCGAGAGGACTAGCGGGAGTTATGAGCAGTTCTTC.

The rearrangement links TRBV29-1 to TRBJ2-3; unclear D gene. The CDR3 consists of 12 residues. The V gene's germline CDR1 is SQVTM and CDR2 ANQGSEA. Trimming cost V 6 bases and J 2 bases, with 9 bases left between them. The CDR3 protein is CSVRIPTDTQYF. In nucleotides, the CDR3 is TGCAGCGTGAGGATTCCCACAGATACGCAGTATTTT.

As DNA, the CDR3 is TGTGCCAGTGGGGACAGGGGGCGAGAGACCCAGTACTTC. It translates to CASGDRGRETQYF. This chain uses TRBV28 with TRBJ2-5; the match to TRBD1 covers 12 bases. Germline V gene data show CDR1 as MDHEN and CDR2 as SYDVKM. The CDR3 extends over 13 amino acids. J lost 4 bases, V lost 9 bases, and 3 bases had no gene match.

The J gene is TRBJ1-1, the V gene TRBV19, with 11 bases matching TRBD1. Trimming took 8 bases from V and 5 from J; bases not matched to a gene: 10. Per the germline V gene, CDR1 is LNHDA and CDR2 is SQIVND (reference sequence). There are 15 residues in the CDR3. The CDR3 DNA reads as TGTGCCAGTGGGAGGCCGGACAGGGGGCGAACTGAAGCTTTCTTT. This translates into CASGRPDRGRTEAFF.

Details on this clone: The same CDR3 is also encoded by other DNA sequences in this sample. The V call is TRBV18, the J call TRBJ2-6, with 7 bases identical to TRBD1. The germline V gene has CDR1 KGHSH and CDR2 LQKENI. The CDR3 totals 16 residues. After removal of 2 bases from V and 2 bases from J, the junction contained 3 bases not matched to a gene. The DNA for the CDR3 is TGTGCCAGCTCACCATTAACAGGGGCTGGGGCCAACGTCCTGACTTTC. Translating it yields CASSPLTGAGANVLTF.

V is TRBV25-1 and J is TRBJ2-7, with 8 nucleotides matching TRBD2. The CDR3 contains 14 residues. Germline V gene data show CDR1 as MGHDK and CDR2 as SYGVNS. V trimming: 6 bases; J trimming: 0 bases; junction bases outside the gene matches: 4. The CDR3 region is CASRGSGSSYEQYF. In DNA form, the CDR3 reads TGTGCCAGCAGGGGAAGCGGGAGCTCCTACGAGCAGTACTTC.

V is TRBV6-5 and J is TRBJ2-2, with unresolved D. This CDR3 comprises 13 residues. V shed 5 bases and J shed 4 bases, with 8 bases lying between them. Germline V gene sequence: CDR1 MNHEY, CDR2 SVGAGI. CDR3 bases: TGTGCCAGCAGTAGGGATGGCACCGGGGAGCTGTTTTTT. It specifies CASSRDGTGELFF.

The chain is built from TRBV15 and TRBJ1-2; D is uncertain. The CDR3 loop spans 15 amino acids. V was cut by 1 base and J by 3 bases, with 12 bases left in between. From germline, CDR1 is LNHNV and CDR2 YYDKDF (reference sequence). CDR3 coding DNA: TGTGCCACCAGCAGAGTTCCAAGGACCGACTATGGCTACACCTTC. Its translation is CATSRVPRTDYGYTF. The variable domain in full, with the rest retrieved from reference TRBV15 and TRBJ1-2, is DAMVIQNPRYQVTQFGKPVTLSCSQTLNHNVMYWYQQKSSQAPKLLFHYYDKDFNNEADTPDNFQSRRPNTSFCFLDIRSPGLGDTAMYLCATSRVPRTDYGYTFGSGTRLTVV.

A single count supports this clone. This chain uses TRBV6-5 with TRBJ1-2; D ambiguous. This CDR3 is built from 14 residues. Trimming pared 4 bases from V and 4 bases from J, leaving 13 bases between. Germline-derived CDR1 and CDR2 are MNHEY and SVGAGI. CDR3 residues: CASSFLGEGYGYTF. The DNA for the CDR3 is TGTGCCAGCAGTTTTTTGGGTGAAGGCTATGGCTACACCTTC.

As to this clone: Other DNA variants within this sample encode the same CDR3. V gene TRBV9 combines with J gene TRBJ2-1; 7 nucleotides align to TRBD1. The J segment lost 0 bases and the V segment lost 4 bases, leaving 4 bases of the junction unmatched. The CDR3 runs to 15 residues. The germline V gene encodes CDR1 SGDLS and CDR2 YYNGEE. CDR3 amino acids: CASSPSGGSYNEQFF. The DNA of the CDR3 is TGTGCCAGCAGCCCCTCAGGGGGCTCCTACAATGAGCAGTTCTTC.

The V call is TRBV6-6, the J call TRBJ2-2; possibly TRBD1 or TRBD2 for D (5 bases each). This CDR3 region has 13 residues. The germline gives CDR1 MNHNY, CDR2 SVGAGI (reference sequence). The V end lost 8 bases, the J end lost 5 bases, and 12 bases lay between the germline ends. In nucleotides, the CDR3 is TGTGCCAGCGGGACCAAAGGGACCGGGGAGCTGTTTTTT. Translating it yields CASGTKGTGELFF.

The rearrangement joins TRBV7-2 to TRBJ1-4; the D is unclear. This CDR3 is built from 15 residues. CDR1 and CDR2 from the germline V gene are SGHTA and FQGNSA. V dropped 4 bases and J dropped 5 bases, with 14 bases sitting between them. The CDR3 protein is CASSYWPRVNEKLFF. CDR3 in DNA: TGTGCCAGCAGCTACTGGCCCCGGGTCAATGAAAAACTGTTTTTT.

V and J are TRBV7-2 and TRBJ2-5; the match to TRBD2 covers 13 bases. The CDR3 has 19 amino acids. Germline V gene data show CDR1 as SGHTA and CDR2 as FQGNSA. V shed 1 base, J shed 4 bases, and the junction held 12 bases outside the gene matches. For the CDR3, the DNA is TGTGCCAGCAGCTTAGGAAGACTAGCGGGAGGCCTAGAAGGAGAGACCCAGTACTTC. Translated: CASSLGRLAGGLEGETQYF.

The gene calls are TRBV28 and TRBJ1-5, with TRBD1 as a possible D gene (5 bases). Germline values: CDR1 MDHEN, CDR2 SYDVKM. V was cut by 4 bases and J by 0 bases, with 13 bases left in between. The CDR3 has 16 residues. The CDR3 DNA reads TGTGCCAGCAGTTCCGACAGACTTTATAGCAATCAGCCCCAGCATTTT. It codes for CASSSDRLYSNQPQHF.

V gene TRBV7-9 combines with J gene TRBJ2-3, with TRBD2 matching 12 bases. This CDR3 spans 16 amino acids. The junction had 7 bases not matched to a gene; V was cut back by 5 bases and J by 4 bases. Looked up from germline, CDR1 is SEHNR and CDR2 is FQNEAQ (reference sequence). CDR3: CASSLGTSGFADTQYF. The CDR3 DNA is TGTGCCAGCAGCCTGGGGACTAGCGGGTTTGCAGATACGCAGTATTTT.